This TCR beta chain was sequenced for a study of T cells in Graves' hyperthyroidism and ophthalmopathy (dated by TCRdb to the late 2010s). Turning to the overall study: Peripheral blood was collected at initial diagnosis, before any treatment. In six Graves' hyperthyroidism patients, the study also compared T-cell repertoires from thyroid tissue with T-cell repertoires from blood. Prospective prediction of ophthalmopathy was tested in an independent validation cohort of approximately 19 hyperthyroidism patients and some 17 patients who later progressed to ophthalmopathy. To identify distinguishing TCR V-J signatures, a discovery cohort of around 100 patients was used, comprising fewer than 45 with Graves' ophthalmopathy and some 60 with stable Graves' hyperthyroidism. Following sampling, methimazole starting at 30 mg daily was given to hyperthyroidism patients, and high-dose intravenous methylprednisolone was given to ophthalmopathy patients. TCR Vbeta CDR3 sequencing of 120 to 150 peripheral blood samples (over 40 ophthalmopathy, about 80 hyperthyroidism and approximately 17 progressor patients) is reported in the paper. The 75 to 100 discovery patients were randomly split 7:3 into training and test sets. What the work shows at the level of the full study, not this receptor alone: Most expanded thyroid clonotypes (frequency above 0.001) were also detected in blood, suggesting blood repertoires may reflect thyroid immune responses. Ophthalmopathy was separated from stable hyperthyroidism by a 13 V-J signature model, with approximately 85% sensitivity and 81% to 82% specificity obtained in cross-validation and 80%/75% obtained in testing. No statistical method was used to fix the sample size in advance, and group allocation was not hidden from the investigators. During validation, the model predicted progression to ophthalmopathy a median of around 7 months ahead of onset, with almost 71% sensitivity and 72% to 80% specificity.

The TCR beta CDR3 regions were amplified from RNA transcripts. A first-round RT-PCR of the TCR CDR3 used the HTBI primer set with the Qiagen OneStep RT-PCR kit. Libraries were constructed in a second round of multiplex PCR, after which size selection and purification were performed. Paired-end sequencing of the libraries was performed with 100 bp reads on an Illumina HiSeq2000. For the original study's pipeline: SOAPnuke was used to process the raw data, with reads discarded if the reads contained adapters or uncalled bases, had a mean Phred below 15, or lacked an exact constant-primer or identifier match. COPE v1.2.5 was used to merge high-quality paired reads, and clonotypes were defined as unique nucleotide sequences. MiTCR v1.1 was used to align the clonotypes against IMGT TRBV, TRBD and TRBJ reference segments. Analysis was restricted to V-J combinations with a frequency above 0.0001, which covered approximately 99% of repertoires. The TCS score was defined as the ratio of F50 (clonal expansion) to E x V (chaos), calculated using BLOSUM62-based TCRdist between CDR3 peptides within each V-J. Welch's t-statistics and random forest reduced fewer than 600 V-J features to 13, which were used in a naive Bayes classifier (R e1071). TCRdb ran its own pipeline on the public reads, namely fastp trimming at Q25 and MiXCR clone calling, and kept in-frame beta chains. A single entry per CDR3 protein holds the most common genes and DNA from its merged rows. Clone size and V and J calls follow TCRdb, not the original study. This sample comprises fewer than 350,000 distinct CDR3 sequences, approximately 13% of them detected only once. The top ten constitute 7.9% of the sample.

A patient counted as having stable Graves' hyperthyroidism if no progression to ophthalmopathy occurred over 18 months of follow-up. Hyperthyroidism patients were aged 18 to 65 years and newly diagnosed, with disease duration of less than 2 months. Exclusion was applied to patients with uncontrolled infections, other autoimmune diseases, pregnancy or lactation. Diagnoses were based on clinical symptoms, serum thyroxine and TRAb, thyroid ultrasound and orbital computed tomography. PBMCs were separated from 10 ml of fresh peripheral blood using Ficoll-Paque density gradient centrifugation. Total RNA was extracted with Trizol reagent, and quality was checked on an Agilent 2100 Bioanalyzer. The CDR3 spans 14 residues, from the cysteine through the phenylalanine. The entry retains the CDR3 DNA only, 42 bases that are in frame from base 1. Sequences MNHNS (CDR1) and SASEGT (CDR2) are obtained from the germline V gene. Cut back by 3 bases and 3 bases, the V and J ends lie 8 bases apart.

About this clonotype itself: Its target antigen remains unknown. Nothing much larger sits one base from this clone, and base qualities are not available.

The source of this sequence is a woman between 40 and 55 years old with Graves' hyperthyroidism. The chain is encoded by TRBV6-1 joined to TRBJ2-2, with a tentative D gene TRBD1 over 5 matching bases. Sequenced input: blood. CDR3 loop: CASSEAGYTGELFF. The nucleotide sequence reads as follows: TGTGCCAGCAGTGAGGCAGGGTACACCGGGGAGCTGTTTTTT.